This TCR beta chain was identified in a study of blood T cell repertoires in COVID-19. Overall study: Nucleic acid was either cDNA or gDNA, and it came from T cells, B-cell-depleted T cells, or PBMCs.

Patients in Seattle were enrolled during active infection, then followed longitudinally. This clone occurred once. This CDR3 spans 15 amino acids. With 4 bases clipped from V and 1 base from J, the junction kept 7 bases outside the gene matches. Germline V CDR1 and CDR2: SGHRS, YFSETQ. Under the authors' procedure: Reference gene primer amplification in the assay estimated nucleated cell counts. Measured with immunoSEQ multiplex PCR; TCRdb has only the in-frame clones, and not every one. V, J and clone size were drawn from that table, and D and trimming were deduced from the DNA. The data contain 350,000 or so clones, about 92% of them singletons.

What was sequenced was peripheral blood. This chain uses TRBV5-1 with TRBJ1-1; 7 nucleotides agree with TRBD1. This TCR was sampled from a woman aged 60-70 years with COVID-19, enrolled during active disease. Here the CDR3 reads CASSQQGTANTEAFF. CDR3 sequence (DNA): TGCGCCAGCAGCCAACAGGGGACGGCGAACACTGAAGCTTTCTTT.